What follows is one TCR gamma chain and its context. Additional DNA sequences in this sample encode the identical CDR3. These data originate in a study of gamma-delta T cells after stem cell transplantation. TCRdb called clones from the RT-PCR reads again using CATT. The table has 2,000 to 2,500 gamma-chain clones, roughly 6.7% seen once. The sequenced sample was gamma-delta T cells. The TCR was taken from a human donor. It is not recorded whose cells these are; they may come from a transplant donor.

CDR3 loop: CALGAFREKKLF. The CDR3 DNA reads as TGTGCCTTGGGGGCTTTTCGAGAGAAGAAACTCTTT. The chain carries TRGV9 and TRGJ1 or TRGJ2. TCRdb is silent on the J gene; assignment here came from matching the DNA to germline. The germline V gene encodes CDR1 GITISATS and CDR2 ISYDGTV (reference sequence). The CDR3 runs 12 residues. With V trimmed by 9 bases and J by 10 bases, 15 bases remained unmatched.